This TCR beta chain derives from a study of shared clonotypes between healthy human individuals. Study-wide results and limits: A limitation of the genetic and exposure-history diversity represented arose from few donors.

Only CD45RO-negative cells positively selected for CCR7 counted as naive CD8 cells, so terminally differentiated effector memory CD45RA+ cells were excluded. Only Caucasian adults living in Nashville, Tennessee served as donors. On this clone: Antigen: not known.

Clones were sequenced by immunoSEQ multiplex PCR, and TCRdb holds only the in-frame ones, with some missing. The sample has around 2.1 million clones; under 95% are singletons. V lost 4 bases, J lost 1 base, and 16 bases lay in between. This CDR3 has 15 residues. CDR1 SQVTM and CDR2 ANQGSEA come from the germline V gene. The specimen was naive CD8+ T cells from PBMCs. The chain has TRBV29-1 and TRBJ2-5; D is uncertain. This TCR was sampled from a man aged 18 to 29 in good health. Some clones in this sample may be carry-over from other donors' samples. The CDR3 loop is CSVARTSLIQETQYF. CDR3 nucleotide sequence: TGCAGCGTTGCTCGAACCTCACTAATCCAAGAGACCCAGTACTTC. The variable domain in full, with the rest retrieved from reference TRBV29-1 and TRBJ2-5, is SAVISQKPSRDICQRGTSLTIQCQVDSQVTMMFWYRQQPGQSLTLIATANQGSEATYESGFVIDKFPISRPNLTFSTLTVSNMSPEDSSIYLCSVARTSLIQETQYFGPGTRLLVL.